The source of this T cell receptor (beta chain) is a study of CD8+CD57+ T cells in acquired aplastic anemia. Study summary: Quantities of DNA derived from sorted CD4+ and CD8+ cells averaged roughly 3 ug. Healthy donor CD4+ samples were sequenced to a depth that averaged around 9.8 million reads.

Researchers used genomic DNA as the template to profile TCR beta VDJ and CDR3. TCRdb called the reads again in MiXCR, with one record for every CDR3 protein. Of more than 150,000 distinct CDR3 sequences listed, 40% to 55% are singletons. Germline-derived CDR1 and CDR2 are ENHRY and SYGVKD. The CDR3 covers 13 residues. V shed 8 bases and J shed 3 bases, with 14 bases lying between them. Note on this clonotype: What it recognizes is unknown.

The study's findings and limits: Patients and controls were not found to differ significantly in CD8+ Simpson's diversity. Patients shared some 30 CD8+ CDR3 sequences with controls.

The source is a human donor in good health. The chain uses TRBV10-3 and TRBJ2-7; D tentatively reads TRBD1 or TRBD2 (5 bases each). The sample comprised sorted CD4+, CD8+, or CD8+CD57+ T cells (not recorded which) from PBMCs. CDR3: CAICRDPGYEQYF. CDR3 in DNA: TGTGCCATCTGCAGGGACCCTGGCTACGAGCAGTACTTC.